The 27 T cell receptor beta chains presented below share a single source sample, sequenced in a study of blood T cell repertoires in COVID-19. Assay: immunoSEQ multiplex PCR; the TCRdb copy retains only in-frame clones and omits some. The sample comprises hundreds of thousands of clones, around 87% of which are singletons, and approximately 7.8% rests with the top ten. The sample comprised peripheral blood. The receptors were sampled from a woman aged 45-65 years who had recovered from COVID-19.

The chain employs TRBV6-2 or TRBV6-3 and TRBJ2-3; 10 bases are a match to TRBD2. Germline-derived CDR1 and CDR2 are MNHEY and SVGEGT. V shed 5 bases and J 4 bases; nucleotides not matched to a gene: 9. This CDR3 spans 16 amino acids. The chain's CDR3 is CASSTTTTSGSDTQYF. In nucleotides, the CDR3 is TGTGCCAGCAGTACCACCACGACTAGCGGGTCAGATACGCAGTATTTT.

This clone came up a few times. The chain recombines TRBV27 with TRBJ1-6, with TRBD1 matching 7 bases. Germline lookup yields CDR1 MNHEY and CDR2 SMNVEV (reference sequence). The CDR3 loop spans 15 amino acids. V lost 3 bases to trimming and J lost 6 bases; unmatched junction nucleotides: 5. CDR3 sequence: CASSFSSGGNSPLHF. Written as DNA, the CDR3 is TGTGCCAGCAGTTTTTCGTCAGGGGGTAATTCACCCCTCCACTTT.

The chain couples TRBV6-1 to TRBJ1-2; the match to TRBD1 covers 8 bases. Germline V gene lookup returns CDR1 MNHNS and CDR2 SASEGT. With 0 bases clipped from V and 6 bases from J, the junction kept 3 bases outside the gene matches. The CDR3 length is 14 residues. CDR3 amino acids: CASSEAGRGHGYTF. Here the CDR3 DNA reads TGTGCCAGCAGTGAAGCAGGCAGGGGGCATGGCTACACCTTC.

This chain connects TRBV11-2 to TRBJ2-7, with D possibly TRBD1 on 5 matching bases. The germline V gene has CDR1 SGHAT and CDR2 FQNNGV. The CDR3 extends over 15 amino acids. V lost 4 bases and J lost 5, with 18 bases in between. The CDR3 is CASSSGHSPIDEQYF. CDR3 coding DNA: TGTGCCAGCAGCTCCGGACACTCCCCGATCGACGAGCAGTACTTC.

The chain uses TRBV5-8 and TRBJ2-3; D might be TRBD1 (6 bases). The V gene lost 4 bases and the J gene lost 0 bases, with 18 bases spanning the gap. The V gene's germline CDR1 is SGHTS and CDR2 YDEGEE. The CDR3 sequence is 17 residues long. CDR3: CASSAYPDRTSTDTQYF. The CDR3 DNA follows: TGTGCCAGCAGCGCCTATCCGGACAGAACAAGCACAGATACGCAGTATTTT.

The CDR3 sequence is CASSHIGGNEKLFF. CDR3 DNA sequence: TGTGCCAGCAGCCATATCGGTGGTAATGAAAAACTGTTTTTT. The V gene is TRBV3-1 (or the pseudogene TRBV3-2), the J gene TRBJ1-4, with D hard to call. The ends were cut back, 3 bases at V and 4 bases at J, with 9 bases in the middle. The germline gives CDR1 LGHDT, CDR2 YNNKEL (reference sequence). The CDR3 has 14 amino acids.

This clone occurred once. The V call is TRBV7-8, the J call TRBJ1-6; 8 bases are a match to TRBD1. The length of the CDR3 is 13 residues. V lost 5 bases and J lost 7; bases outside the gene matches: 1. Germline-derived CDR1 and CDR2 are SGHVS and FQNEAQ. The DNA for the CDR3 is TGTGCCAGCAGCCGGGACAGGAATTCACCCCTCCACTTT. Translating it yields CASSRDRNSPLHF.

The chain joins TRBV6-5 to TRBJ1-3, with 9 bases matching TRBD1. Germline V CDR1 and CDR2: MNHEY, SVGAGI. With V trimmed by 6 bases and J by 4 bases, 7 bases remained unmatched. The CDR3 spans 15 residues. The CDR3 DNA is TGTGCCAGCAGCTCCGGGACAGGGATCGGAAACACCATATATTTT. This codes for CASSSGTGIGNTIYF.

The V call is TRBV24-1, the J call TRBJ2-1; 13 positions agree with TRBD2. Per the germline V gene, CDR1 is KGHDR and CDR2 is SFDVKD. V lost 0 bases and J lost 2; bases outside the gene matches: 9. This CDR3 is built from 20 residues. Written as DNA, the CDR3 is TGTGCCACCAGTGATTTGGGACTAGCGGGAGCCCCTGCGGCCTACAATGAGCAGTTCTTC. Its protein product is CATSDLGLAGAPAAYNEQFF.

The rearrangement uses TRBV3-1 (or the pseudogene TRBV3-2) and TRBJ2-7; the match to TRBD1 covers 7 bases. J was trimmed by 5 bases and V by 1 base; bases with no gene match: 11. The CDR3 consists of 16 residues. In germline, CDR1 is LGHDT, CDR2 YNNKEL (reference sequence). The CDR3 loop reads CASSQVRDDRVHEQYF. The CDR3 coding sequence is TGTGCCAGCAGCCAAGTTCGGGATGACAGGGTCCACGAGCAGTACTTC.

This clone was seen once. The chain carries TRBV19 and TRBJ2-2; no reliable D call. This CDR3 is built from 14 residues. Deletions cut 5 bases from V and 0 bases from J, with 7 bases between. CDR1 and CDR2 (germline): LNHDA, SQIVND (reference sequence). CDR3 amino acids: CASSFTANTGELFF. The CDR3 nucleotides read TGTGCCAGTAGTTTTACAGCGAACACCGGGGAGCTGTTTTTT.

The chain combines TRBV6-5 with TRBJ2-1; 9 bases are a match to TRBD1. Trimming took 7 bases from V and 4 from J; bases not matched to a gene: 8. From germline, CDR1 is MNHEY and CDR2 SVGAGI. This CDR3 comprises 15 residues. In DNA form, the CDR3 reads TGTGCCAGCACCACGCGGGGACAGGGTTACAATGAGCAGTTCTTC. As protein: CASTTRGQGYNEQFF.

This rearrangement joins TRBV3-1 (or the pseudogene TRBV3-2) to TRBJ2-1; 8 bases agree with TRBD2. There are 15 residues in the CDR3. Germline V CDR1 and CDR2: LGHDT, YNNKEL (reference sequence). The junction had 5 bases not matched to a gene; V was cut back by 7 bases and J by 0 bases. CDR3 sequence: CASTGTRSSYNEQFF. CDR3 in DNA: TGTGCCAGCACCGGGACTAGAAGCTCCTACAATGAGCAGTTCTTC.

The chain is built from TRBV11-2 and TRBJ2-1; 14 positions match TRBD2. CDR3 length: 17 amino acids. CDR1 is SGHAT and CDR2 is FQNNGV in the germline V gene. V lost 5 bases, J lost 6 bases, and 9 bases stayed unmatched. The CDR3 loop reads CASSLTGLAGGFNEQFF. The CDR3 DNA is TGTGCCAGCAGCCTTACCGGACTAGCGGGAGGCTTCAATGAGCAGTTCTTC.

This chain uses TRBV3-1 (or the pseudogene TRBV3-2) with TRBJ2-5; the match to TRBD2 covers 9 bases. The CDR3 sequence is 16 residues long. Per the germline V gene, CDR1 is LGHDT and CDR2 is YNNKEL (reference sequence). The J segment lost 5 bases and the V segment lost 1 base, leaving 8 bases of the junction unmatched. CDR3 protein: CASSQAGAGGRETQYF. The CDR3, as DNA: TGTGCCAGCAGCCAAGCCGGAGCGGGAGGCAGGGAGACCCAGTACTTC.

The chain couples TRBV19 to TRBJ2-5, with 7 bases aligning to TRBD2. V lost 2 bases, J lost 4 bases, and 7 bases stayed unmatched. Looked up from germline, CDR1 is LNHDA and CDR2 is SQIVND (reference sequence). The CDR3 sequence is 15 residues long. CDR3 loop: CASSISGGSVETQYF. In DNA, the CDR3 is TGTGCCAGTAGTATATCTGGCGGGAGTGTAGAGACCCAGTACTTC.

This chain links TRBV4-3 with TRBJ2-1; TRBD2 matches 14 bases. After removal of 4 bases from V and 9 bases from J, the junction contained 11 bases not matched to a gene. The CDR3 consists of 17 residues. Germline CDR1 LGHNA, CDR2 YSLEER. As DNA, the CDR3 is TGCGCCAGCAGCCTCCACCCCGGGACTAGCGGGGGTTTTGAGCAGTTCTTC. Translated, it gives CASSLHPGTSGGFEQFF.

This clone appeared a few times. This rearrangement joins TRBV7-2 to TRBJ1-2; 10 bases line up with TRBD1. CDR3 length: 14 residues. The V and J ends lost 6 bases and 6 bases, in that order; junction bases with no gene match: 7. Germline V gene lookup returns CDR1 SGHTA and CDR2 FQGNSA. The CDR3 region has the DNA TGTGCCAGCAGGACCGGGACAGGGGCGGATGGCTACACCTTC. Amino acid sequence: CASRTGTGADGYTF.

CDR3 DNA: TGTGCCAGCAGGCAGGGGGCGCAGGATACGCAGTATTTT. Translating gives CASRQGAQDTQYF. This chain connects TRBV28 to TRBJ2-3; 8 bases fit TRBD1. The V gene's germline CDR1 is MDHEN and CDR2 SYDVKM. With V trimmed by 6 bases and J by 6 bases, 5 bases remained unmatched. The CDR3 covers 13 residues.

In DNA form, the CDR3 reads TGTGCCAGCTCACCACTATCATCACTAGCGGCCTACAATGAGCAGTTCTTC. Protein product: CASSPLSSLAAYNEQFF. This sequence joins TRBV18 and TRBJ2-1, with 8 bases matching TRBD2. Trimming at V came to 1 base and at J to 2 bases, leaving 7 bases not matched to a gene. Per germline, CDR1 KGHSH and CDR2 LQKENI. The CDR3 runs 17 residues.

The chain recombines TRBV6-6 with TRBJ2-1; 8 bases are shared with TRBD1. CDR1 and CDR2 (germline): MNHNY, SVGAGI (reference sequence). CDR3 size: 16 residues. The trim removed 1 base at V and 7 bases at J, leaving 9 bases unmatched. CDR3 DNA sequence: TGTGCCAGCAGTTACTTAGCTGGGACAGGTTTAAATGAGCAGTTCTTC. This sequence encodes CASSYLAGTGLNEQFF.

The CDR3 sequence: CASSLKLDRDGETQYF. The CDR3 nucleotides are TGTGCCAGCAGCTTAAAACTGGACAGGGATGGAGAGACCCAGTACTTC. V gene TRBV7-9 combines with J gene TRBJ2-5, with TRBD1 matching 8 bases. Looked up from germline, CDR1 is SEHNR and CDR2 is FQNEAQ (reference sequence). This CDR3 spans 16 amino acids. V shed 2 bases and J 4 bases; nucleotides not matched to a gene: 9.

This clone was counted a few times. The J gene is TRBJ1-1, the V gene TRBV3-1 (or the pseudogene TRBV3-2); D call uncertain. CDR1 is LGHDT, CDR2 YNNKEL, per germline (reference sequence). The CDR3 extends over 15 amino acids. Trimming shortened V by 4 bases and J by 4 bases, and 16 bases separated the two germline ends. The CDR3 loop reads CASSPLPGEGTEAFF. In DNA form, the CDR3 reads TGTGCCAGCAGCCCTCTCCCCGGGGAGGGCACTGAAGCTTTCTTT.

V usage is TRBV5-1 and J usage is TRBJ2-3; D is possibly TRBD2 (6 bases). Trimming cost V 4 bases and J 2 bases, with 14 bases left between them. The germline V gene has CDR1 SGHRS and CDR2 YFSETQ. The CDR3 is made up of 15 amino acids. The CDR3 loop is CASSPGLQYTDTQYF. In DNA, the CDR3 is TGCGCCAGCAGCCCGGGACTCCAATACACAGATACGCAGTATTTT. The full variable domain, rest sourced from reference TRBV5-1 and TRBJ2-3, is KAGVTQTPRYLIKTRGQQVTLSCSPISGHRSVSWYQQTPGQGLQFLFEYFSETQRNKGNFPGRFSGRQFSNSRSEMNVSTLELGDSALYLCASSPGLQYTDTQYFGPGTRLTVL.

The chain combines TRBV4-3 with TRBJ1-3; no clear D gene. CDR3 size: 18 residues. Germline V gene data show CDR1 as LGHNA and CDR2 as YSLEER. V lost 5 bases, J lost 3 bases, and 23 bases lay in between. The CDR3 protein is CASSSSLRRRNFGNTIYF. The CDR3 DNA reads TGCGCCAGCAGCTCGAGTCTTAGGAGAAGAAACTTTGGAAACACCATATATTTT.

This rearrangement joins TRBV6-6 to TRBJ2-1; 13 positions agree with TRBD2. Germline CDR1 is MNHNY and CDR2 is SVGAGI (reference sequence). V shed 6 bases and J 4 bases; nucleotides not matched to a gene: 3. The CDR3 consists of 15 residues. The CDR3 reads CASRRLAGGYNEQFF. CDR3 sequence (DNA): TGTGCCAGCAGACGACTAGCGGGAGGTTACAATGAGCAGTTCTTC.

The chain carries TRBV24-1 and TRBJ1-4, with D possibly matching TRBD1 (5 bases). V was clipped by 3 bases and J by 8 bases, with 12 bases between them. Looked up from germline, CDR1 is KGHDR and CDR2 is SFDVKD. This CDR3 contains 14 residues. The CDR3 sequence: CATSDRGGREKLFF. The CDR3 coding sequence is TGTGCCACCAGTGATCGCGGGGGGAGGGAAAAACTGTTTTTT.